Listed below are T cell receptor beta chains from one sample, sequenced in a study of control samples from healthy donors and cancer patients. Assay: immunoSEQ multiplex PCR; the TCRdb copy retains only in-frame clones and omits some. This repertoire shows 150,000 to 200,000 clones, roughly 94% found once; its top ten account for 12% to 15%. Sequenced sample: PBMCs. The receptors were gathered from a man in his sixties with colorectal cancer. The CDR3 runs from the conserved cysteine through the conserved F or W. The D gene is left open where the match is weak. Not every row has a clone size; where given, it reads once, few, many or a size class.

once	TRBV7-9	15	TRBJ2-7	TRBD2	TGTGCCAGCAGCCAGGGGGCTAGCGGGGGCTACGAGCAGTACTTC	CASSQGASGGYEQYF
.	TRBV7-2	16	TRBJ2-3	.	TGTGCCAGCAGCCTCAGGACCGGGGGGCTCACAGATACGCAGTATTTT	CASSLRTGGLTDTQYF
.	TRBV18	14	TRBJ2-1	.	TGTGCCAGCTCACCCCGGGTAACGGGGAATGAGCAGTTCTTC	CASSPRVTGNEQFF
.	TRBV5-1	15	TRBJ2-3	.	TGCGCCAGCAGCTCGCAATCACTAGCCACAGATACGCAGTATTTT	CASSSQSLATDTQYF
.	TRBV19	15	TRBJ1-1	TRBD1	TGTGCCAGTTTCCCGAGGGGGCGCGGGAACACTGAAGCTTTCTTT	CASFPRGRGNTEAFF
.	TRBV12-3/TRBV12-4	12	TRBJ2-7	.	TGTGCCAGCAGTTTGAGCGTGAACGAGCAGTACTTC	CASSLSVNEQYF
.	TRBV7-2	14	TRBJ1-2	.	TGTGCCAGCAGCTTAGTTGCAGGCCCTTATGGCTACACCTTC	CASSLVAGPYGYTF
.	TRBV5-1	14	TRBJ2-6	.	TGCGCCAGCAGCCCCGGCGGTGGGGCCAACGTCCTGACTTTC	CASSPGGGANVLTF
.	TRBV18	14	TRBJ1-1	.	TGTGCCAGCTCACCACAGGGAGAGAACACTGAAGCTTTCTTT	CASSPQGENTEAFF
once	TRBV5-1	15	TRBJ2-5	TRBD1	TGCGCCAGCAGCCCCGGGACAGGACCGCAAGAGACCCAGTACTTC	CASSPGTGPQETQYF
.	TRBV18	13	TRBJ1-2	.	TGTGCCAGCTCCCGTGAAACAAACTATGGCTACACCTTC	CASSRETNYGYTF
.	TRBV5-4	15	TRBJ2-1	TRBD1	TGTGCCAGCAGCTCGGGACAGTACTCCTACAATGAGCAGTTCTTC	CASSSGQYSYNEQFF
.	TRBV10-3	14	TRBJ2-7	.	TGTGCCATCAGTGAGTCGGTATTAGCGCCCGAGCAGTACTTC	CAISESVLAPEQYF
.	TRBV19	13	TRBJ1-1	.	TGTGCCAGTAAGGGACCCGCCAATACTGAAGCTTTCTTT	CASKGPANTEAFF
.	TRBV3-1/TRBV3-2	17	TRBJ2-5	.	TGTGCCAGCAGCCAAGAAATTTTCGACTCCACCCAAGAGACCCAGTACTTC	CASSQEIFDSTQETQYF
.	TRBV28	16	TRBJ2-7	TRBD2	TGTGCCAGCAGTTCTCCTAGCGGGGGTGTAAGCTACGAGCAGTACTTC	CASSSPSGGVSYEQYF
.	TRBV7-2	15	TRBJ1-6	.	TGTGCCAGCAGCTCCTACGAGTCCAGCAATTCACCCCTCCACTTT	CASSSYESSNSPLHF
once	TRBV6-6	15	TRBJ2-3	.	TGTGCCAGCAGTTCAGCGGTCGCAGTCACAGATACGCAGTATTTT	CASSSAVAVTDTQYF
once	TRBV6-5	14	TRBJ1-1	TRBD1	TGTGCCAGCAGTCGACAGGGGGCGGACACTGAAGCTTTCTTT	CASSRQGADTEAFF
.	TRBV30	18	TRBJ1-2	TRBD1	TGTGCCTGGAGTGACCTACGACAGGGTTCCGGAACTAACTATGGCTACACCTTC	CAWSDLRQGSGTNYGYTF
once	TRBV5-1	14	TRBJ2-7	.	TGCGCCAGCAGCTTGAACGTAGGGCAATTTGAGCAGTACTTC	CASSLNVGQFEQYF
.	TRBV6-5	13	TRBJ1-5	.	TGTGCCAGCATGAGGCAGGGGCGGCAGCCCCAGCATTTT	CASMRQGRQPQHF
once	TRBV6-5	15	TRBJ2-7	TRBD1	TGTGCCAGCAGTTTCGGACAGGGGGCAGGATACGAGCAGTACTTC	CASSFGQGAGYEQYF
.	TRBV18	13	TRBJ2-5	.	TGTGCCAGCTCACCCCGACCCGGAGAGACCCAGTACTTC	CASSPRPGETQYF
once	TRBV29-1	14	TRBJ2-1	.	TGCAGCGCTACTATCGTCTACGGACGCAATGAGCAGTTCTTC	CSATIVYGRNEQFF
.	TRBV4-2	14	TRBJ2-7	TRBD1	TGTGCCAGCAGCGCTGGACAGGGGGACTACGAGCAGTACTTC	CASSAGQGDYEQYF
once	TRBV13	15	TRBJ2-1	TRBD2	TGTGCCAGCAGCCTGACTAGCGGGGGGGCCGGTGAGCAGTTCTTC	CASSLTSGGAGEQFF
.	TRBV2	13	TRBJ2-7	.	TGTGCCAGCAGCGAACGTCGGCGGTACGAGCAGTACTTC	CASSERRRYEQYF
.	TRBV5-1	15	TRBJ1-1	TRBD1	TGCGCCAGCAGCTTGAGCGGGACAGGGGGCACTGAAGCTTTCTTT	CASSLSGTGGTEAFF
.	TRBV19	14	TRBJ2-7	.	TGTGCCAGTAGGGGACTCGGGCCAACCTACGAGCAGTACTTC	CASRGLGPTYEQYF
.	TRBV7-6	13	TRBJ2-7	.	TGTGCCAGCAGCTCAAGGAGTCACTCCGAGCAGTACTTC	CASSSRSHSEQYF
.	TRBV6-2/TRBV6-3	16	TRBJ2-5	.	TGTGCCAGCAGTTACTCGGGGGAACCCACGCGAGAGACCCAGTACTTC	CASSYSGEPTRETQYF
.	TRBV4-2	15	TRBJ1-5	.	TGTGCCAGCAGCCAAACCCGACAGCAGAATCAGCCCCAGCATTTT	CASSQTRQQNQPQHF
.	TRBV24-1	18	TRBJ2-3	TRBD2	TGTGCCACCAGTGATTGGAGAACTAGCGGGGGGGCCACAGATACGCAGTATTTT	CATSDWRTSGGATDTQYF
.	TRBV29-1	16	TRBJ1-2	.	TGCAGCGTTGAAGATCGCCAGACAGGCCCCAGCTATGGCTACACCTTC	CSVEDRQTGPSYGYTF
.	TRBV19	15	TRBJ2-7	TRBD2	TGTGCCAGTAGTAGATCTAGCGGGGGGGCCAACGAGCAGTACTTC	CASSRSSGGANEQYF
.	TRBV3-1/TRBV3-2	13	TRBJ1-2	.	TGTGCCAGCAGCCGGGGAGCGAACTATGGCTACACCTTC	CASSRGANYGYTF
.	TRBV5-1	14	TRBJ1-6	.	TGCGCCAGCAGCCCAGAGCCCAGCACATCACCCCTCCACTTT	CASSPEPSTSPLHF
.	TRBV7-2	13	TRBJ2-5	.	TGTGCCAGCAGCTTAGTGGACCAAGAGACCCAGTACTTC	CASSLVDQETQYF